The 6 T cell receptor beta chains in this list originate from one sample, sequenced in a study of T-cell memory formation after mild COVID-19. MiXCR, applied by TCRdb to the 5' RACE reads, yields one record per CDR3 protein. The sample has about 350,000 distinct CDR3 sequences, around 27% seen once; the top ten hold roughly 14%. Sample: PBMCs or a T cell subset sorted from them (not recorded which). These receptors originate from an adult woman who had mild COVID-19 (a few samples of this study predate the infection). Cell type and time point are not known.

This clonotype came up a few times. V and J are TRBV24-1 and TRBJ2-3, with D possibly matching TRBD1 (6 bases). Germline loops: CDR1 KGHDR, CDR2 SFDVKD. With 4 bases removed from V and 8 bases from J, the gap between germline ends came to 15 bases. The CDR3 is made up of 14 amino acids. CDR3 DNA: TGTGCCACCAGTGACCTGGGACAAGGCCGTACGCAGTATTTT. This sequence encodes CATSDLGQGRTQYF.

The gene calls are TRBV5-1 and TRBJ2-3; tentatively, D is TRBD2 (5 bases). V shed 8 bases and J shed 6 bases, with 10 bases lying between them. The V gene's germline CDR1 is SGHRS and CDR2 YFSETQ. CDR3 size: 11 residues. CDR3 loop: CASLGIDTQYF. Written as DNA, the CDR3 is TGCGCCAGTCTCGGGATTGATACGCAGTATTTT.

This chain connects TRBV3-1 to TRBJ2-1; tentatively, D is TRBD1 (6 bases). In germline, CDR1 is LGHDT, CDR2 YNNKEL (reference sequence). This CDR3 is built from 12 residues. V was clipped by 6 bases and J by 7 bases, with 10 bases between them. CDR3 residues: CASRNDRNEQFF. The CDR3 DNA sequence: TGTGCCAGCAGAAACGACAGGAATGAGCAGTTCTTC.

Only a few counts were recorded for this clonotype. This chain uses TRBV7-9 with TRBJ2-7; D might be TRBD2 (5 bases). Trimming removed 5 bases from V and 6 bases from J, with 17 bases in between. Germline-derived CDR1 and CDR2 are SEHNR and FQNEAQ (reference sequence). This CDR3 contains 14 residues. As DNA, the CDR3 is TGTGCCAGCAGCCCCCCGTTGGGAGTCGGCGAGCAGTACTTC. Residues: CASSPPLGVGEQYF.

The CDR3 region has the DNA TGTGCCAGCAGCTTAGCGAGAGTGAGCACAGATACGCAGTATTTT. This sequence encodes CASSLARVSTDTQYF. V usage is TRBV7-8 and J usage is TRBJ2-3; D remains ambiguous. CDR1 and CDR2 from the germline V gene are SGHVS and FQNEAQ. This CDR3 contains 15 residues. V lost 0 bases, J lost 0 bases, and 7 bases lay in between.

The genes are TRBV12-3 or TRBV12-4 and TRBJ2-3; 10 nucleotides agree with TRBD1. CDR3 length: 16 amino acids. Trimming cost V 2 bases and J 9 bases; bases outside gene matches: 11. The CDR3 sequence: CASSLSGQGSLRTQYF. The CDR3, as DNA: TGTGCCAGCAGTTTATCGGGACAGGGGAGTCTGCGAACGCAGTATTTT.